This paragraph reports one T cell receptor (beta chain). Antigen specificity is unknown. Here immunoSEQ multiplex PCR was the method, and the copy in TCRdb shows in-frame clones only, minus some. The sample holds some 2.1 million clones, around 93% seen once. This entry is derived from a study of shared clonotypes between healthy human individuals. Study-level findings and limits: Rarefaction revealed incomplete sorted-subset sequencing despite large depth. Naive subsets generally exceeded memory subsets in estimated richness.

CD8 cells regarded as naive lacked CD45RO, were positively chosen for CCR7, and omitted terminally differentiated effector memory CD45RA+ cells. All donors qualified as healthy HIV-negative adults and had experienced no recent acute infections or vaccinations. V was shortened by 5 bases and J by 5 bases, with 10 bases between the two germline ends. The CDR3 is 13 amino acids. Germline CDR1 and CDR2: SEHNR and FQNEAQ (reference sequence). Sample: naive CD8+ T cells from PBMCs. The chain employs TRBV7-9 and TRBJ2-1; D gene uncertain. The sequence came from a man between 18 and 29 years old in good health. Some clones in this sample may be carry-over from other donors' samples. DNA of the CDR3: TGTGCCAGCAGCCCCCCCCGACACAATGAGCAGTTCTTC. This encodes CASSPPRHNEQFF.